This T cell receptor beta chain was recorded in a study of blood T cell repertoires in COVID-19. The overall study: Samples taken during acute and convalescent COVID-19 were collected in the United States, Italy and Spain. T cells, B-cell-depleted T cells, or PBMCs provided the cDNA or gDNA that served as material.

The CDR3 is 14 residues long. V was cut by 5 bases and J by 5 bases, with 13 bases left in between. The germline V gene encodes CDR1 SEHNR and CDR2 FQNEAQ (reference sequence). In the source study's methods: Quantification of nucleated cells was approximated via reference gene primer amplification. The table came from immunoSEQ multiplex PCR; TCRdb's copy has only in-frame clones and leaves some out. That table supplies the V and J calls and clone size; D and trimming were determined from the DNA. The repertoire includes around 23,000 clones, around 90% of them detected once, and under 20% sits in the top ten.

This receptor was obtained from a human donor in a cohort sampled during active COVID-19. The gene calls are TRBV7-9 and TRBJ1-5; D may be TRBD1 (5 bases). The sample taken for sequencing was peripheral blood. Written as DNA, the CDR3 is TGTGCCAGCAGCCAAGACAGAGTGGATCAGCCCCAGCATTTT. Amino acids: CASSQDRVDQPQHF.